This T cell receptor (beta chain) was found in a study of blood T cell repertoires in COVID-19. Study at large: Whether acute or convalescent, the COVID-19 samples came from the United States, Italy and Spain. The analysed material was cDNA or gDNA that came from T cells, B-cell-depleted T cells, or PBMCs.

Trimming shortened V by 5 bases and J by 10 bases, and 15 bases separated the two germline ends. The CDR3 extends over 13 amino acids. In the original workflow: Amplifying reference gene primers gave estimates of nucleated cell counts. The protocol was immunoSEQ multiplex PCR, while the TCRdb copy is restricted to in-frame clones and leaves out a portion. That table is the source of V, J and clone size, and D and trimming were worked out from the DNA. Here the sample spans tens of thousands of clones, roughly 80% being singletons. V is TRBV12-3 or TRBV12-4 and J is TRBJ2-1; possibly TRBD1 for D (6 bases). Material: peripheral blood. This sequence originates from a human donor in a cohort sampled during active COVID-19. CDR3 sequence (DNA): TGTGCCAGCAGTCCGAGGGGGAAAAGCGAGCAGTTCTTC. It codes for CASSPRGKSEQFF.